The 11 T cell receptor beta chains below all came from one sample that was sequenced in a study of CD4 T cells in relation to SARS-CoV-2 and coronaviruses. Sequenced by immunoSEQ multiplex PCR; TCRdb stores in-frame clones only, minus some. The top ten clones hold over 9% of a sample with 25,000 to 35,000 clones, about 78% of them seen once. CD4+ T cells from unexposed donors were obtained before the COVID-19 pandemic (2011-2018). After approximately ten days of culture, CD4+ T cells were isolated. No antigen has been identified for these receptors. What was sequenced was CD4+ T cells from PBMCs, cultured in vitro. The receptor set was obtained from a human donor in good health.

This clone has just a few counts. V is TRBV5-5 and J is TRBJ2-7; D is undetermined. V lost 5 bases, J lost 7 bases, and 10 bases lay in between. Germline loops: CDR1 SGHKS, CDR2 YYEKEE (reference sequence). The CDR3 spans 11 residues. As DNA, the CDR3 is TGTGCCAGCAGACTCCTCAGTGAGCAGTACTTC. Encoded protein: CASRLLSEQYF.

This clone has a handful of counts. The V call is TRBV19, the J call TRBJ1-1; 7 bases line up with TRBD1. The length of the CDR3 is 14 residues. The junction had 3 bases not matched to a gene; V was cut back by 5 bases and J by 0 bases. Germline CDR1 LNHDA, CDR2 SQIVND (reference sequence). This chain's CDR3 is CASSLDRMNTEAFF. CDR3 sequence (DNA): TGTGCCAGTAGTCTGGACAGGATGAACACTGAAGCTTTCTTT.

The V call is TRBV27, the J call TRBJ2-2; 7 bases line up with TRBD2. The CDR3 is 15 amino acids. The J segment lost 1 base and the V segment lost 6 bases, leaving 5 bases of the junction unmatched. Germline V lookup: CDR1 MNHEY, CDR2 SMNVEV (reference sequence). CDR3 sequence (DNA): TGTGCCAGCAGCCTGAGCGGGATGAACACCGGGGAGCTGTTTTTT. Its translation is CASSLSGMNTGELFF.

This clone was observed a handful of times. The CDR3 DNA sequence: TGTGCCAGCAACCCAACAGGGGGAAACTATGGCTACACCTTC. This encodes CASNPTGGNYGYTF. The V gene is TRBV5-6, the J gene TRBJ1-2; 8 bases fit TRBD1. Germline CDR1 and CDR2: SGHDT and YYEEEE. J was trimmed by 2 bases and V by 6 bases; bases with no gene match: 6. The CDR3 covers 14 residues.

The CDR3 spells CASSPPGSSDTQYF. As DNA, the CDR3 is TGTGCCAGCAGCCCCCCAGGCAGTTCAGATACGCAGTATTTT. The chain carries TRBV7-2 and TRBJ2-3; D uncertain. The CDR3 extends over 14 amino acids. The V gene's germline CDR1 is SGHTA and CDR2 FQGNSA. Trimming left V 5 bases short and J 4 bases short, with 13 bases between.

The DNA for the CDR3 is TGTGCCAGCTCAAGAGGGGAAGCCTATGGCTACACCTTC. Its translation: CASSRGEAYGYTF. This chain links TRBV18 with TRBJ1-2, with D maybe TRBD1 (5 bases). The V gene lost 5 bases and the J gene lost 4 bases, with 11 bases spanning the gap. Per germline, CDR1 KGHSH and CDR2 LQKENI. CDR3 size: 13 residues. The full variable domain, rest sourced from reference TRBV18 and TRBJ1-2, is NAGVMQNPRHLVRRRGQEARLRCSPMKGHSHVYWYRQLPEEGLKFMVYLQKENIIDESGMPKERFSAEFPKEGPSILRIQQVVRGDSAAYFCASSRGEAYGYTFGSGTRLTVV.

CDR3 bases: TGTGCCAGTAGTAGTGTCGGCGAGCAGTACTTC. This gives the protein CASSSVGEQYF. The gene calls are TRBV19 and TRBJ2-7; no firm D call. Between the trimmed V and J ends, which lost 4 bases and 6 bases, there was a span of 7 bases. CDR1 LNHDA and CDR2 SQIVND come from the germline V gene (reference sequence). The CDR3 is made up of 11 amino acids.

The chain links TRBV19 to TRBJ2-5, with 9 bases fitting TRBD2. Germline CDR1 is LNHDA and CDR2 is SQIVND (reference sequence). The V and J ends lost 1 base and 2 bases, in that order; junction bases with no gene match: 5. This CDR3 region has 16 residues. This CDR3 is CASSIGGGGAQETQYF. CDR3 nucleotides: TGTGCCAGTAGTATAGGAGGCGGGGGGGCACAAGAGACCCAGTACTTC.

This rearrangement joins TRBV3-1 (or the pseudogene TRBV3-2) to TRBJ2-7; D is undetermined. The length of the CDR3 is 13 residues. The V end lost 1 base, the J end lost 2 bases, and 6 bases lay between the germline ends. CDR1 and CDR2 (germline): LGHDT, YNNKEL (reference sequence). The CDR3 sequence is CASSQALAYEQYF. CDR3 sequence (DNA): TGTGCCAGCAGCCAAGCCCTGGCCTACGAGCAGTACTTC.

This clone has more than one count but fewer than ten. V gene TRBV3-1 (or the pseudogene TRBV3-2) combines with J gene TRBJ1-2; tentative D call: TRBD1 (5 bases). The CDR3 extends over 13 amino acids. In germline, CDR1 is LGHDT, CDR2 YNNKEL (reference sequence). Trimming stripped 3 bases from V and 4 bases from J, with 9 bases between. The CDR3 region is CASSQRGGYGYTF. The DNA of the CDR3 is TGTGCCAGCAGCCAGCGGGGGGGCTATGGCTACACCTTC.

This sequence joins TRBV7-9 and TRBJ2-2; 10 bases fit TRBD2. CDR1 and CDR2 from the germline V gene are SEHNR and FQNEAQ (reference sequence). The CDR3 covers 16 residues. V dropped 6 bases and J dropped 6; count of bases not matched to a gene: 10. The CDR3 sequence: CASRPPSGRGSGELFF. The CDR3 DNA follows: TGTGCCAGCAGACCACCTAGCGGGAGAGGGTCCGGGGAGCTGTTTTTT.